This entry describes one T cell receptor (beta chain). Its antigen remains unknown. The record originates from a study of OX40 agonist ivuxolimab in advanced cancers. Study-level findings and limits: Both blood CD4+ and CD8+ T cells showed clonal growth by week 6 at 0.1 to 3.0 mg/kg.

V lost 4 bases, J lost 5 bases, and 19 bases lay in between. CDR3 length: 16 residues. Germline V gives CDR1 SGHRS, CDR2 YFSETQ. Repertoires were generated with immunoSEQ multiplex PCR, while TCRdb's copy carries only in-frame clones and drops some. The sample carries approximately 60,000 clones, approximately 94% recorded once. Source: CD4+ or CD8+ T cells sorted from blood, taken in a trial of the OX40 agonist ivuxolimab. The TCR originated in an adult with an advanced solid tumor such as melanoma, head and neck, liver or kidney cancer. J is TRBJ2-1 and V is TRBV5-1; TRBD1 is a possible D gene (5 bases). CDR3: CASSPGLTTVDNEQFF. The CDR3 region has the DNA TGCGCCAGCAGCCCGGGTTTAACGACAGTGGACAATGAGCAGTTCTTC. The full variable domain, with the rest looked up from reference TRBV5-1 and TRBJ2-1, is KAGVTQTPRYLIKTRGQQVTLSCSPISGHRSVSWYQQTPGQGLQFLFEYFSETQRNKGNFPGRFSGRQFSNSRSEMNVSTLELGDSALYLCASSPGLTTVDNEQFFGPGTRLTVL.